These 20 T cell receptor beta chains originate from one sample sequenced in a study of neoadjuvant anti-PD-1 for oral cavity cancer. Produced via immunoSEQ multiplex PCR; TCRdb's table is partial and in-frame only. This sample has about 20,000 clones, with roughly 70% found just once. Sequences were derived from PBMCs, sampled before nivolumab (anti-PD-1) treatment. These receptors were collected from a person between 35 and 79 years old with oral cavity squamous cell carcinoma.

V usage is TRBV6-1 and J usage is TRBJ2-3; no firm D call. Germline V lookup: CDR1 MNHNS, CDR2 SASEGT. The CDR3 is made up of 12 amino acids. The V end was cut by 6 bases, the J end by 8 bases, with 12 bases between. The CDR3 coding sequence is TGTGCCAGCAGCTCATTGGCCCCTACGCAGTATTTT. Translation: CASSSLAPTQYF.

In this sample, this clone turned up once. The DNA of the CDR3 is TGTGCCAGCAGCCCCCGCCCCTTGGGTGGGGAAGAGACCCAGTACTTC. Translating it yields CASSPRPLGGEETQYF. The rearrangement links TRBV9 to TRBJ2-5; unclear D gene. Trimming removed 4 bases from V and 3 bases from J, with 19 bases in between. CDR1 and CDR2 (germline): SGDLS, YYNGEE. The CDR3 runs 16 residues.

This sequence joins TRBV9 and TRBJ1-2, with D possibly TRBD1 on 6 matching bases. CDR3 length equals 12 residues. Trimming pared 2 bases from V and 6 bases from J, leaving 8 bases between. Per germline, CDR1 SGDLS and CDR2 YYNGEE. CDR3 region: CASSVTGHGYTF. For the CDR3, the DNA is TGTGCCAGCAGCGTCACAGGGCATGGCTACACCTTC.

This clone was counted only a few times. CDR3 in amino acids: CASSRIGQGDANTEAFF. In nucleotides, the CDR3 is TGTGCCAGCAGCCGGATCGGACAAGGCGATGCGAACACTGAAGCTTTCTTT. The V gene is TRBV7-9, the J gene TRBJ1-1; perhaps TRBD1 as D (5 bases). The germline CDR1 and CDR2 sequences are SEHNR and FQNEAQ (reference sequence). V lost 5 bases and J 1 base, leaving 20 bases between the germline ends. This CDR3 has 17 residues. Filled out from reference TRBV7-9 and TRBJ1-1, the complete variable domain reads DTGVSQNPRHKITKRGQNVTFRCDPISEHNRLYWYRQTLGQGPEFLTYFQNEAQLEKSRLLSDRFSAERPKGSFSTLEIQRTEQGDSAMYLCASSRIGQGDANTEAFFGQGTRLTVV.

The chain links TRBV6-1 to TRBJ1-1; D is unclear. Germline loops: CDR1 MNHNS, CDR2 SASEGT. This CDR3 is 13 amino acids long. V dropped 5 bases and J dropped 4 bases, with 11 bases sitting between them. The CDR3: CASSYNEGTEAFF. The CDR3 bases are TGTGCCAGCAGTTATAACGAGGGCACTGAAGCTTTCTTT.

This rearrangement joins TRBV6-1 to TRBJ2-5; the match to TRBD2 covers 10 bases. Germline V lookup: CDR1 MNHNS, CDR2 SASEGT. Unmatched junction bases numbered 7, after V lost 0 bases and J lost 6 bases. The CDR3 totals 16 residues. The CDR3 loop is CASSEALAGGGKTQYF. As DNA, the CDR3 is TGTGCCAGCAGTGAAGCGTTAGCGGGAGGAGGAAAGACCCAGTACTTC.

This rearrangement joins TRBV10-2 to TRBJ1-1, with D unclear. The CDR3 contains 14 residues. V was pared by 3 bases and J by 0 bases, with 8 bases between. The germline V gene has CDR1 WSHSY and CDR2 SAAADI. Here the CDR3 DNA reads TGCGCCAGCAGTGAATATTTAATGAACACTGAAGCTTTCTTT. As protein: CASSEYLMNTEAFF.

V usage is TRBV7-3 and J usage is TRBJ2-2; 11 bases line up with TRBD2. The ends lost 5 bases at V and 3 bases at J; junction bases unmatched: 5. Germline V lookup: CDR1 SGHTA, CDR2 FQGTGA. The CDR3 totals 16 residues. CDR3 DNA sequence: TGTGCCAGCAGCCTACTAGCGGGAGTTGACACCGGGGAGCTGTTTTTT. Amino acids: CASSLLAGVDTGELFF.

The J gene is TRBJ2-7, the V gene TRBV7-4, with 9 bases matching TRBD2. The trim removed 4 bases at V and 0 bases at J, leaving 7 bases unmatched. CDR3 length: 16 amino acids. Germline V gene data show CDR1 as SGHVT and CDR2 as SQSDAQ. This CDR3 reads CASSCSKREVSYEQYF. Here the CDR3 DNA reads TGTGCCAGCAGCTGTTCGAAGCGGGAGGTCTCCTACGAGCAGTACTTC. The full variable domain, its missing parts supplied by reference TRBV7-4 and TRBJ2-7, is GAGVSQSPRYKVAKRGRDVALRCDSISGHVTLYWYRQTLGQGSEVLTYSQSDAQRDKSGRPSGRFSAERPERSVSTLKIQRTEQGDSAVYLCASSCSKREVSYEQYFGPGTRLTVT.

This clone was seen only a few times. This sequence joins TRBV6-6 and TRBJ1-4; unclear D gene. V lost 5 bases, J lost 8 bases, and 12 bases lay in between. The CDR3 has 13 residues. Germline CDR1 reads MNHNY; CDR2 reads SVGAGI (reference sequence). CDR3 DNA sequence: TGTGCCAGCAGTGTACCGGCCGCCGAAAAACTGTTTTTT. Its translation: CASSVPAAEKLFF.

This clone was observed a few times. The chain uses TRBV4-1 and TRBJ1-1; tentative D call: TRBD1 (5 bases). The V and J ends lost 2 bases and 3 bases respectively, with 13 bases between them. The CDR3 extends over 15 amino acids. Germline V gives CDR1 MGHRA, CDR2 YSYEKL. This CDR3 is CASSQSGQGDTEAFF. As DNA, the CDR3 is TGCGCCAGCAGCCAATCTGGACAAGGCGACACTGAAGCTTTCTTT.

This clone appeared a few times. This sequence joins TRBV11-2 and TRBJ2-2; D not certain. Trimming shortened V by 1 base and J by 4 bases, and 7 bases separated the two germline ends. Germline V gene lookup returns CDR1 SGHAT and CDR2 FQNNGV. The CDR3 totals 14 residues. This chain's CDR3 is CASSLGRITGELFF. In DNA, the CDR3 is TGTGCCAGCAGCTTAGGGAGAATCACCGGGGAGCTGTTTTTT.

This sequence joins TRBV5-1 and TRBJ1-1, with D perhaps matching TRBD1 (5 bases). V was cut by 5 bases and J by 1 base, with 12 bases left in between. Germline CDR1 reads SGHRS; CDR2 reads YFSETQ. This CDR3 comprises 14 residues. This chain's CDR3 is CASRVGLQNTEAFF. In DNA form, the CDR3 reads TGCGCCAGCAGGGTGGGACTACAGAACACTGAAGCTTTCTTT.

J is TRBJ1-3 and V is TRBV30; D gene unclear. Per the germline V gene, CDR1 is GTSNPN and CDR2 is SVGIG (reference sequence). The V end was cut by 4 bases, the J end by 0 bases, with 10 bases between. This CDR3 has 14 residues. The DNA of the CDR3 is TGTGCCTGGAATTCTGGCCGCTCTGGAAACACCATATATTTT. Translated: CAWNSGRSGNTIYF.

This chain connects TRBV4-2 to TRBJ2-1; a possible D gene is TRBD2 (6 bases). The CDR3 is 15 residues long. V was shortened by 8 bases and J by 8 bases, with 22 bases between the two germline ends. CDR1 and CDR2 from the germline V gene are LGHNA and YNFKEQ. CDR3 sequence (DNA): TGTGCCAGCTGTGCCGGGACTGGCCGATTCGATGAGCAGTTCTTC. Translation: CASCAGTGRFDEQFF.

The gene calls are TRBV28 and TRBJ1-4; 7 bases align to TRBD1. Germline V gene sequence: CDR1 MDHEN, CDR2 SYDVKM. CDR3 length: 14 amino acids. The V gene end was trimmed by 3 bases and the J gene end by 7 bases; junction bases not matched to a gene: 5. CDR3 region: CASSLWDRVEKLFF. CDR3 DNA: TGTGCCAGCAGTTTGTGGGACAGAGTTGAAAAACTGTTTTTT.

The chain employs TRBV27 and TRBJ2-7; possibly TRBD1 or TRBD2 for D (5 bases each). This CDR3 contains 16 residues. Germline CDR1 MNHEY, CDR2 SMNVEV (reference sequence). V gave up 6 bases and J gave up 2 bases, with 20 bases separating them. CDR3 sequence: CASSTRTQGVTYEQYF. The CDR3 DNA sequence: TGTGCCAGCAGCACGCGGACCCAGGGAGTAACCTACGAGCAGTACTTC.

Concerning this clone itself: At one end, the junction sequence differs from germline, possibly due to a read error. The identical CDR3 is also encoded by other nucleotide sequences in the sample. The CDR3: CASSQAPGGTGELFF. The CDR3 DNA reads TGCGCCAGCAGCCAAGCGCCAGGGGGCACCGGGGAGCTGTTTTTT. The chain is built from TRBV6-5 and TRBJ2-2; 7 nucleotides line up with TRBD1. Looked up from germline, CDR1 is MNHEY and CDR2 is SVGAGI. The CDR3 is 15 amino acids.

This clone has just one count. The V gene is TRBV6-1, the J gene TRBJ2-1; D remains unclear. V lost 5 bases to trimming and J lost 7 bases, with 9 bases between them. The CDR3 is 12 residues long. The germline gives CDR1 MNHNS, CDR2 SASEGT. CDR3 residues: CASSLSENEQFF. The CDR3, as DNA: TGTGCCAGCAGTCTGTCGGAAAATGAGCAGTTCTTC.

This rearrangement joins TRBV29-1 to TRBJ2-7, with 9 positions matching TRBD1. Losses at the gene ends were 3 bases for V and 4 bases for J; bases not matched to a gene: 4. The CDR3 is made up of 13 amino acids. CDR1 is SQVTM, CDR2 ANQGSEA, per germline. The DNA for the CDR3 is TGCAGCGTTGATACAGGGGGCTTGTACGAGCAGTACTTC. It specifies CSVDTGGLYEQYF.